One sample yielded the 13 T cell receptor beta chains listed below, sequenced in a study of blood T cell repertoires in COVID-19 (dated by TCRdb to about 2020). The method was the immunoSEQ multiplex PCR assay. In its TCRdb copy, this immuneACCESS table keeps in-frame sequences only and misses some clones. Where compared with another copy, unresolved V genes explain less than half of these, and the others have no known cause. The sample profile shows 60,000 to 65,000 clones; roughly 68% of them were found once. The ten largest clones add up to approximately 28% of the sample. Sequencing was performed on peripheral blood. These TCRs come from an elderly woman with acute or convalescent COVID-19.

The chain links TRBV11-2 to TRBJ2-5, with TRBD2 as a possible D gene (5 bases). With 1 base removed from V and 4 bases from J, the gap between germline ends came to 10 bases. This CDR3 contains 14 residues. CDR1 is SGHAT and CDR2 is FQNNGV in the germline V gene. The chain's CDR3 is CASSLGGAVETQYF. The CDR3 DNA reads as TGTGCCAGCAGCTTAGGGGGAGCGGTAGAGACCCAGTACTTC.

The rearrangement joins TRBV24-1 to TRBJ2-1; 14 positions agree with TRBD2. Germline CDR1 and CDR2: KGHDR and SFDVKD. The CDR3 totals 18 residues. J was trimmed by 0 bases and V by 4 bases; bases with no gene match: 4. The CDR3 sequence is CATSEAGTSGGSYNEQFF. The DNA for the CDR3 is TGTGCCACCAGTGAGGCCGGGACTAGCGGGGGCTCCTACAATGAGCAGTTCTTC.

CDR3 region: CASSFSTGNYGYTF. The CDR3 coding sequence is TGTGCCAGCAGTTTCAGTACAGGGAACTATGGCTACACCTTC. The chain couples TRBV27 to TRBJ1-2; D is perhaps TRBD1 (6 bases). Germline V gene lookup returns CDR1 MNHEY and CDR2 SMNVEV (reference sequence). The CDR3 loop spans 14 amino acids. V was shortened by 3 bases and J by 2 bases, with 10 bases between the two germline ends.

The sample holds a few counts of this clone. This sequence joins TRBV4-1 and TRBJ2-7; a weak D match, TRBD2 (5 bases). Germline CDR1 and CDR2: MGHRA and YSYEKL. V lost 1 base, J lost 3 bases, and 7 bases lay in between. The CDR3 sequence is 13 residues long. CDR3 sequence: CASSQARDYEQYF. In DNA, the CDR3 is TGCGCCAGCAGCCAAGCCCGGGACTACGAGCAGTACTTC.

The chain employs TRBV6-5 and TRBJ2-1, with 8 bases aligning to TRBD2. This CDR3 has 15 residues. Germline V gene lookup returns CDR1 MNHEY and CDR2 SVGAGI. J lost 12 bases, V lost 2 bases, and 12 bases had no gene match. CDR3 nucleotides: TGTGCCAGCAGTTACCCCGGGATCGGGAGGGGTTTGCAGTTCTTC. It translates to CASSYPGIGRGLQFF.

This clone was counted only a few times. The J gene is TRBJ1-6, the V gene TRBV6-2 or TRBV6-3, with TRBD1 matching over 7 bases. The CDR3 is 16 residues long. After removal of 6 bases from V and 9 bases from J, the junction contained 14 bases not matched to a gene. In germline, CDR1 is MNHEY, CDR2 SVGEGT. CDR3 sequence (DNA): TGTGCCAGCAGCTCGAGCGGAGGGGGCCGGGGTTCACCCCTCCACTTT. Amino acid sequence: CASSSSGGGRGSPLHF.

V and J are TRBV28 and TRBJ1-2; a weak D match, TRBD1 (6 bases). In germline, CDR1 is MDHEN, CDR2 SYDVKM. The length of the CDR3 is 14 residues. V gave up 6 bases and J gave up 3 bases, with 14 bases separating them. For the CDR3, the DNA is TGTGCCAGCAGGGCGACAGGAGGTGACTATGGCTACACCTTC. Protein: CASRATGGDYGYTF.

As regards this clone: A junction boundary mismatches the germline segment, possibly from a read error. The DNA of the CDR3 is TGTGCCCGCAGGGGAGGACCGGGGGGGACCTACGAGCAGTACTTC. Translating gives CARRGGPGGTYEQYF. This chain uses TRBV5-6 with TRBJ2-7, with 8 bases that match TRBD2. The CDR3 runs to 15 residues. Per the germline V gene, CDR1 is SGHDT and CDR2 is YYEEEE.

Only a few counts were recorded for this clone. The genes are TRBV28 and TRBJ2-4, with 10 bases fitting TRBD1. With V trimmed by 3 bases and J by 8 bases, 7 bases remained unmatched. There are 15 residues in the CDR3. Germline V gene data show CDR1 as MDHEN and CDR2 as SYDVKM. The CDR3 loop reads CASSFPGQGVDIQYF. CDR3 in DNA: TGTGCCAGCAGTTTTCCCGGACAGGGGGTCGACATTCAGTACTTC.

The rearrangement uses TRBV4-2 and TRBJ1-6; no definite D call. V was cut by 0 bases and J by 11 bases, with 17 bases left in between. Germline V gives CDR1 LGHNA, CDR2 YNFKEQ. The CDR3 has 16 residues. The CDR3 DNA sequence: TGTGCCAGCAGCCAAGAGTATAGGAGGCAGGTCGCACCCCTCCACTTT. Translating it yields CASSQEYRRQVAPLHF.

This clone was seen many times. V is TRBV30 and J is TRBJ1-1, with a tentative D call TRBD1 (6 bases). CDR1 is GTSNPN, CDR2 SVGIG, per germline (reference sequence). The CDR3 loop spans 13 amino acids. The V end lost 3 bases, the J end lost 1 base, and 9 bases lay between the germline ends. The CDR3 loop reads CAWSQGSNTEAFF. The CDR3 DNA follows: TGTGCCTGGAGCCAGGGGTCGAACACTGAAGCTTTCTTT. Filled out from reference TRBV30 and TRBJ1-1, the complete variable domain reads SQTIHQWPATLVQPVGSPLSLECTVEGTSNPNLYWYRQAAGRGLQLLFYSVGIGQISSEVPQNLSASRPQDRQFILSSKKLLLSDSGFYLCAWSQGSNTEAFFGQGTRLTVV.

The V and J genes are TRBV11-3 and TRBJ1-1; TRBD1 matches at 8 bases. This CDR3 contains 18 residues. Germline CDR1 and CDR2: SGHNT and YENEEA. Trimming at V came to 2 bases and at J to 1 base, leaving 12 bases not matched to a gene. CDR3 sequence reads: CASSLTAAGTGGNTEAFF. In DNA, the CDR3 is TGTGCCAGCAGCTTAACCGCTGCCGGGACAGGAGGGAACACTGAAGCTTTCTTT.

This sequence joins TRBV7-2 and TRBJ2-7, with 7 bases matching TRBD1. Germline CDR1 reads SGHTA; CDR2 reads FQGNSA. The CDR3 is 15 amino acids. V dropped 5 bases and J dropped 1; count of bases not matched to a gene: 8. This chain's CDR3 is CASSPGGQVSYEQYF. The CDR3 DNA follows: TGTGCCAGCAGCCCGGGCGGACAGGTTTCCTACGAGCAGTACTTC.